These 10 T cell receptor beta chains share one sample of origin, sequenced in a study of blood T cell repertoires in COVID-19. Using immunoSEQ multiplex PCR, the repertoire was profiled, and TCRdb retains in-frame clones only, with some absent. This table has some 90,000 clones, roughly nine tenths appearing once. Material for sequencing was peripheral blood. Every receptor here comes from a man over 45 with acute or convalescent COVID-19.

The chain is built from TRBV4-1 and TRBJ1-3; D is uncertain. In germline, CDR1 is MGHRA, CDR2 YSYEKL. The V and J ends lost 0 bases and 2 bases respectively, with 23 bases between them. The CDR3 has 20 amino acids. CDR3 nucleotides: TGCGCCAGCAGCCAAGAAATCCCGGTTCCGGGAGGTAGTACTGGAAACACCATATATTTT. It translates to CASSQEIPVPGGSTGNTIYF.

The J gene is TRBJ1-2, the V gene TRBV5-1; no firm D call. The CDR3 runs to 15 residues. Trimming removed 4 bases at V and 2 bases at J, with 15 bases between. Germline CDR1 and CDR2: SGHRS and YFSETQ. The CDR3 DNA reads TGCGCCAGCAGCCCCCAGTCCACAGCAAACTATGGCTACACCTTC. Translation: CASSPQSTANYGYTF. Together with reference TRBV5-1 and TRBJ1-2, the CDR3 gives the full variable domain: KAGVTQTPRYLIKTRGQQVTLSCSPISGHRSVSWYQQTPGQGLQFLFEYFSETQRNKGNFPGRFSGRQFSNSRSEMNVSTLELGDSALYLCASSPQSTANYGYTFGSGTRLTVV.

The rearrangement links TRBV3-1 (or the pseudogene TRBV3-2) to TRBJ1-2; tentative D call: TRBD1 (5 bases). The germline V and J ends were trimmed by 4 bases and 4 bases, with 10 bases remaining between them. The CDR3 runs to 13 residues. The V gene's germline CDR1 is LGHDT and CDR2 YNNKEL (reference sequence). This CDR3 reads CASSPGQTYGYTF. As DNA, the CDR3 is TGTGCCAGCAGCCCAGGACAAACCTATGGCTACACCTTC.

This chain joins TRBV25-1 and TRBJ1-5; D is unresolved. Trimming pared 3 bases from V and 7 bases from J, leaving 10 bases between. The CDR3 sequence is 13 residues long. CDR1 is MGHDK, CDR2 SYGVNS, per germline. The CDR3 spells CASSDGAGQPQHF. The DNA of the CDR3 is TGTGCCAGCAGTGATGGTGCGGGACAGCCCCAGCATTTT.

This chain joins TRBV30 and TRBJ2-3; D may be TRBD2 (6 bases). The CDR3 sequence is 14 residues long. From germline, CDR1 is GTSNPN and CDR2 SVGIG (reference sequence). CDR3 sequence: CASNGGNVRDTQYF. CDR3 coding DNA: TGTGCTTCGAACGGGGGAAATGTCAGGGATACGCAGTATTTT.

The rearrangement uses TRBV12-2 and TRBJ2-7; the table's D call, TRBD1, has no DNA check behind it. TRBV12-2 is listed as a pseudogene. This CDR3 has 14 residues. CDR3 bases: TGTGCAAGTCGCTACCCGGGACAGGGGGGCGAGCAGTACGTC. Its translation is CASRYPGQGGEQYV.

The chain joins TRBV6-5 to TRBJ1-1; D uncertain. The V gene's germline CDR1 is MNHEY and CDR2 SVGAGI. This CDR3 comprises 13 residues. Between the trimmed V and J ends, which lost 6 bases and 4 bases, there was a span of 12 bases. CDR3 in DNA: TGTGCCAGCAGCCATAGACAAGGCACTGAAGCTTTCTTT. Protein: CASSHRQGTEAFF.

This clone was seen just once. The chain recombines TRBV19 with TRBJ1-1; 7 bases fit TRBD1. V dropped 3 bases and J dropped 1; count of bases not matched to a gene: 8. The CDR3 is 16 residues long. Per germline, CDR1 LNHDA and CDR2 SQIVND (reference sequence). The CDR3 here is CASSISTGWGNTEAFF. The CDR3 DNA is TGTGCCAGTAGTATCTCGACAGGGTGGGGGAACACTGAAGCTTTCTTT. Variable domain in full (rest from reference TRBV19 and TRBJ1-1): DGGITQSPKYLFRKEGQNVTLSCEQNLNHDAMYWYRQDPGQGLRLIYYSQIVNDFQKGDIAEGYSVSREKKESFPLTVTSAQKNPTAFYLCASSISTGWGNTEAFFGQGTRLTVV.

The chain has TRBV10-1 and TRBJ2-7, with D tentatively TRBD2 (6 bases). V dropped 7 bases and J dropped 7 bases, with 20 bases sitting between them. Germline CDR1 is WNHNN and CDR2 is SYGVQD (reference sequence). The CDR3 contains 14 residues. CDR3: CASTQDYAAGEQYV. CDR3 DNA: TGCGCCAGCACACAGGACTACGCCGCGGGTGAGCAGTACGTC.

V is TRBV19 and J is TRBJ1-5, with D possibly TRBD1 on 5 matching bases. CDR1 and CDR2 (germline): LNHDA, SQIVND (reference sequence). The V and J ends lost 1 base and 2 bases respectively, with 12 bases between them. The CDR3 is 16 amino acids. The CDR3 DNA is TGTGCCAGTAGTATAGCCACAGGCGGGGGCAATCAGCCCCAGCATTTT. This codes for CASSIATGGGNQPQHF. The whole variable domain, remainder taken from reference TRBV19 and TRBJ1-5, is DGGITQSPKYLFRKEGQNVTLSCEQNLNHDAMYWYRQDPGQGLRLIYYSQIVNDFQKGDIAEGYSVSREKKESFPLTVTSAQKNPTAFYLCASSIATGGGNQPQHFGDGTRLSIL.